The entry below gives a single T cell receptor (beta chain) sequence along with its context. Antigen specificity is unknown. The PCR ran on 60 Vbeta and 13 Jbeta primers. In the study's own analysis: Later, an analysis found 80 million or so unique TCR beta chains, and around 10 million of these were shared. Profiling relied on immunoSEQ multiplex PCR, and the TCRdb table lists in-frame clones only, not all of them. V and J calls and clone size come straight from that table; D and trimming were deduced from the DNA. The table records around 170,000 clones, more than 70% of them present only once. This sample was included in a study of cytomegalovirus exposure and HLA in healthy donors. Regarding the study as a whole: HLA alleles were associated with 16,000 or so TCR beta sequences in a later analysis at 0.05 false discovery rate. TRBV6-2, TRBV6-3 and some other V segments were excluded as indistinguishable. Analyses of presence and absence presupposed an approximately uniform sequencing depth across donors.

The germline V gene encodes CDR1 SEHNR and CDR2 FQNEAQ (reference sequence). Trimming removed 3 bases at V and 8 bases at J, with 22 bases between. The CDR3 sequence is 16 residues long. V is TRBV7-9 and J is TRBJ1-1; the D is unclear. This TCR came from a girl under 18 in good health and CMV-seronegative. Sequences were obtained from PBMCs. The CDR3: CASSFPAVVRTGEAFF. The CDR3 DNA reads TGTGCCAGCAGCTTCCCGGCCGTGGTTAGAACGGGGGAAGCTTTCTTT.